What follows are 9 T cell receptor beta chains derived from one specimen sequenced in a study of cytomegalovirus exposure and HLA in healthy donors. It was with 60 Vbeta and 13 Jbeta primers that the PCR ran. Clones were sequenced by immunoSEQ multiplex PCR, and TCRdb holds only the in-frame ones, with some missing. The sample records 97,000 or so clones, under 70% being singletons. The specimen was PBMCs. The receptors here all came from a man aged 50-59 years in good health and CMV-seronegative.

This clone was counted a few times. The chain carries TRBV6-5 and TRBJ1-2; D not certain. V was cut by 6 bases and J by 10 bases, with 9 bases left in between. The CDR3 sequence is 10 residues long. The germline CDR1 and CDR2 sequences are MNHEY and SVGAGI. The CDR3 nucleotides are TGTGCCAGCAGACAGCTTGCCTACACCTTC. Translated, it gives CASRQLAYTF.

This chain connects TRBV5-4 to TRBJ1-1, with D perhaps matching TRBD1 (6 bases). Germline assignment: CDR1 SGHNT and CDR2 YYREEE (reference sequence). Trimming left V 4 bases short and J 1 base short, with 11 bases between. The CDR3 has 14 residues. The DNA of the CDR3 is TGTGCCAGCAGCCCCAGGACAGAGAACACTGAAGCTTTCTTT. Its translation is CASSPRTENTEAFF.

The V gene is TRBV2, the J gene TRBJ1-4; 8 bases fit TRBD1. V gave up 6 bases and J gave up 6 bases; unmatched junction bases: 3. The CDR3 is made up of 13 amino acids. Germline V CDR1 and CDR2: SNHLY, FYNNEI. CDR3: CASRTTGDEKLFF. As DNA, the CDR3 is TGTGCCAGCAGGACGACAGGGGATGAAAAACTGTTTTTT.

The rearrangement uses TRBV5-6 and TRBJ1-2; no definite D call. The V gene's germline CDR1 is SGHDT and CDR2 YYEEEE. The CDR3 covers 12 residues. Trimming shortened V by 3 bases and J by 4 bases, and 7 bases separated the two germline ends. The CDR3 region has the DNA TGTGCCAGCAGCTCGTCAGGCTATGGCTACACCTTC. Protein product: CASSSSGYGYTF.

The chain carries TRBV19 and TRBJ1-6; TRBD1 agrees at 10 bases. The CDR3 extends over 13 amino acids. Trimming took 11 bases from V and 8 from J; bases not matched to a gene: 6. Germline CDR1 is LNHDA and CDR2 is SQIVND (reference sequence). DNA of the CDR3: TGTGCCTCAAGAGGGACAGGGGATTCACCCCTCCACTTT. It encodes CASRGTGDSPLHF. The full variable domain, completed using reference TRBV19 and TRBJ1-6, is DGGITQSPKYLFRKEGQNVTLSCEQNLNHDAMYWYRQDPGQGLRLIYYSQIVNDFQKGDIAEGYSVSREKKESFPLTVTSAQKNPTAFYLCASRGTGDSPLHFGNGTRLTVT.

The chain joins TRBV7-2 to TRBJ2-7; 7 bases map to TRBD2. Trimming removed 3 bases from V and 7 bases from J; junction bases left unmatched: 6. There are 13 residues in the CDR3. CDR1 and CDR2 (germline): SGHTA, FQGNSA. The CDR3 DNA reads TGTGCCAGCAGCTTCTCGGGAGCGGGGGAGCAGTACTTC. It encodes CASSFSGAGEQYF.

This clone appeared a few times. The V gene is TRBV5-1, the J gene TRBJ1-1; TRBD1 is a possible D gene (5 bases). The germline V gene has CDR1 SGHRS and CDR2 YFSETQ. Trimming left V 0 bases short and J 5 bases short, with 11 bases between. This CDR3 comprises 14 residues. The CDR3 nucleotides are TGCGCCAGCAGCTTGGAGTCCGGGGGAACTGAAGCTTTCTTT. This sequence encodes CASSLESGGTEAFF.

This chain links TRBV30 with TRBJ2-7, with 8 positions matching TRBD1. V shed 6 bases and J 3 bases; nucleotides not matched to a gene: 7. This CDR3 comprises 13 residues. The germline gives CDR1 GTSNPN, CDR2 SVGIG (reference sequence). The CDR3 is CACSDRAGYEQYF. CDR3 sequence (DNA): TGTGCCTGCTCGGACAGGGCCGGCTACGAGCAGTACTTC.

This chain connects TRBV6-4 to TRBJ2-1; TRBD2 aligns across 10 bases. The trim removed 5 bases at V and 4 bases at J, leaving 5 bases unmatched. The CDR3 is 15 amino acids. Germline CDR1 reads MRHNA; CDR2 reads SNTAGT. The CDR3 DNA follows: TGTGCCAGCAGTAGGTTAGCGGGGGGTTACAATGAGCAGTTCTTC. This translates into CASSRLAGGYNEQFF.